The 13 T cell receptor beta chains below all came from one sample that was sequenced in a study of chemoradiotherapy in HPV16-positive cancers (dated 2022 in TCRdb). The library was made by the immunoSEQ multiplex PCR assay. The table comes from immuneACCESS by way of TCRdb, which keeps in-frame sequences with V and J called. Part of the clones is missing from these tables; in studies checked, under half for an unresolved V gene and the rest for unknown reasons. This sample gives about 22,000 clones in total; about 90% of them show up just once. The biggest ten clones account for over 5.5% of the sample. The sequencing here drew on blood, taken from a patient who underwent chemoradiotherapy. These TCRs come from a human donor with HPV-associated anogenital cancer.

V is TRBV18 and J is TRBJ2-1; possible D gene TRBD1, 6 bases. Trimming removed 0 bases from V and 3 bases from J, with 12 bases in between. Germline loops: CDR1 KGHSH, CDR2 LQKENI. The CDR3 loop spans 16 amino acids. CDR3: CASSPPMTGNYNEQFF. The CDR3 region has the DNA TGTGCCAGCTCACCACCGATGACAGGAAACTACAATGAGCAGTTCTTC.

The J gene is TRBJ2-1, the V gene TRBV11-2, with 16 bases matching TRBD2. In germline, CDR1 is SGHAT, CDR2 FQNNGV. The V and J ends lost 6 bases and 5 bases, in that order; junction bases with no gene match: 13. The CDR3 spans 19 residues. The DNA for the CDR3 is TGTGCCAGCAGATACAGACCGGGACTAGCGGGGGGGCTTAACAATGAGCAGTTCTTC. This gives the protein CASRYRPGLAGGLNNEQFF. The full variable domain, rest sourced from reference TRBV11-2 and TRBJ2-1, is EAGVAQSPRYKIIEKRQSVAFWCNPISGHATLYWYQQILGQGPKLLIQFQNNGVVDDSQLPKDRFSAERLKGVDSTLKIQPAKLEDSAVYLCASRYRPGLAGGLNNEQFFGPGTRLTVL.

The chain joins TRBV10-3 to TRBJ2-7; a possible D gene is TRBD1 (6 bases). The germline V and J ends were trimmed by 3 bases and 4 bases, with 16 bases remaining between them. From germline, CDR1 is ENHRY and CDR2 SYGVKD. The CDR3 runs 15 residues. CDR3 sequence: CAISEGTSSNYEQYV. The CDR3 nucleotides read TGTGCCATCAGTGAAGGGACAAGTAGTAATTACGAGCAGTACGTC.

V gene TRBV18 combines with J gene TRBJ2-2, with 13 bases fitting TRBD2. Unmatched junction bases numbered 2, after V lost 3 bases and J lost 4 bases. CDR1 KGHSH and CDR2 LQKENI come from the germline V gene. This CDR3 region has 16 residues. CDR3 DNA sequence: TGTGCCAGCTCACCCGGACTAGCGGGGGCCACCGGGGAGCTGTTTTTT. This gives the protein CASSPGLAGATGELFF.

The V call is TRBV13, the J call TRBJ2-1; 8 nucleotides agree with TRBD1. V trimming: 4 bases; J trimming: 2 bases; junction bases outside the gene matches: 4. The CDR3 runs 15 residues. Germline V gene sequence: CDR1 PRHDT, CDR2 FYEKMQ (reference sequence). CDR3 protein: CASSSGQGAYNEQFF. The CDR3 DNA follows: TGTGCCAGCAGCTCCGGACAGGGAGCCTACAATGAGCAGTTCTTC.

The rearrangement joins TRBV19 to TRBJ1-1, with D unclear. The CDR3 extends over 13 amino acids. The germline V and J ends were trimmed by 8 bases and 3 bases, with 13 bases remaining between them. Germline lookup yields CDR1 LNHDA and CDR2 SQIVND (reference sequence). This CDR3 is CASLEQVDTEAFF. The CDR3 coding sequence is TGTGCCAGTCTTGAACAAGTCGACACTGAAGCTTTCTTT.

The J gene is TRBJ2-7, the V gene TRBV6-1; D is unresolved. The V and J ends lost 6 bases and 2 bases respectively, with 5 bases between them. The CDR3 spans 11 residues. Germline CDR1 reads MNHNS; CDR2 reads SASEGT. The CDR3 DNA reads TGTGCCAGCAGAGGGCCCTACGAGCAGTACGTC. Translated: CASRGPYEQYV.

The V and J genes are TRBV15 and TRBJ1-4, with 8 bases fitting TRBD1. The J segment lost 7 bases and the V segment lost 3 bases, leaving 10 bases of the junction unmatched. The CDR3 length is 16 residues. Germline CDR1 is LNHNV and CDR2 is YYDKDF (reference sequence). The CDR3 DNA reads TGTGCCACCAGCAGGTCAAACAGGGGGGCTAGTGAAAAACTGTTTTTT. It specifies CATSRSNRGASEKLFF.

The chain carries TRBV19 and TRBJ2-5; TRBD1 is a possible D gene (5 bases). Trimming stripped 0 bases from V and 6 bases from J, with 8 bases between. The germline V gene has CDR1 LNHDA and CDR2 SQIVND (reference sequence). CDR3 length: 13 residues. CDR3 protein: CASSIDDRQTQYF. The CDR3 DNA sequence: TGTGCCAGTAGTATAGACGACAGACAGACCCAGTACTTC.

In this sample, this clone turned up once. The genes are TRBV19 and TRBJ1-2; no clear D. Per germline, CDR1 LNHDA and CDR2 SQIVND (reference sequence). The CDR3 runs to 14 residues. V lost 3 bases to trimming and J lost 1 base, with 9 bases between them. The CDR3 nucleotides are TGTGCCAGTAGTATGGGTTGGGATAACTATGGCTACACCTTC. It specifies CASSMGWDNYGYTF. The whole variable domain, filled in from reference TRBV19 and TRBJ1-2, reads DGGITQSPKYLFRKEGQNVTLSCEQNLNHDAMYWYRQDPGQGLRLIYYSQIVNDFQKGDIAEGYSVSREKKESFPLTVTSAQKNPTAFYLCASSMGWDNYGYTFGSGTRLTVV.

The gene calls are TRBV14 and TRBJ2-2; D unresolved. The CDR3 totals 12 residues. Germline values: CDR1 SGHDN, CDR2 FVKESK. Trimming took off 8 bases at V and 6 bases at J, with 10 bases between the two ends. The CDR3 protein is CASATFPGELFF. The CDR3 bases are TGTGCCAGCGCAACCTTTCCCGGGGAGCTGTTTTTT. Combining the CDR3 with reference TRBV14 and TRBJ2-2 gives the whole variable domain EAGVTQFPSHSVIEKGQTVTLRCDPISGHDNLYWYRRVMGKEIKFLLHFVKESKQDESGMPNNRFLAERTGGTYSTLKVQPAELEDSGVYFCASATFPGELFFGEGSRLTVL.

V and J are TRBV19 and TRBJ2-1; 8 positions agree with TRBD1. CDR1 and CDR2 (germline): LNHDA, SQIVND (reference sequence). This CDR3 comprises 14 residues. The ends lost 7 bases at V and 9 bases at J; junction bases unmatched: 11. The CDR3 DNA sequence: TGTGCCAGTACCCCGGGACAGGTTCCGGGTGAGCAGTTCTTC. This translates into CASTPGQVPGEQFF.

The chain is built from TRBV30 and TRBJ2-3; TRBD1 might be the D (5 bases). The ends were cut back, 0 bases at V and 1 base at J, with 14 bases in the middle. This CDR3 comprises 16 residues. Germline V gene data show CDR1 as GTSNPN and CDR2 as SVGIG (reference sequence). As DNA, the CDR3 is TGTGCCTGGAGTGTGTCTGGGGCACGGCGCACAGATACGCAGTATTTT. Translation gives CAWSVSGARRTDTQYF.